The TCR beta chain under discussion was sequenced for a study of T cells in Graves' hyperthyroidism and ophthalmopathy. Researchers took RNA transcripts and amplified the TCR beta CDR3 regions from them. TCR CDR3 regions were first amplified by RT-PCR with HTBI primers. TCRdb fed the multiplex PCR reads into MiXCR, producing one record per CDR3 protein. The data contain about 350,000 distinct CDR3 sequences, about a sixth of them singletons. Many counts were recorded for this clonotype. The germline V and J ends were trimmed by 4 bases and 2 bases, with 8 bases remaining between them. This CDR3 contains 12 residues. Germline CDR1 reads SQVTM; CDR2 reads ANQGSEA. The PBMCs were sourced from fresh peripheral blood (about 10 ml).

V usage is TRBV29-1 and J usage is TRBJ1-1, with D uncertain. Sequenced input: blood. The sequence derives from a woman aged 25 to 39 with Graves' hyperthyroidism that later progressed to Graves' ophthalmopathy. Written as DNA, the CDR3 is TGCAGCGTTGGCCACGGTAACACTGAAGCTTTCTTT. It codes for CSVGHGNTEAFF.